Listed below are T cell receptor beta chains from one sample, sequenced in a study of cytomegalovirus exposure and HLA in healthy donors. Profiled with immunoSEQ multiplex PCR; TCRdb holds only in-frame clones, not every one. Of about 77,000 clones in the sample, approximately 80% were seen once. The sample comprised PBMCs. These receptors originate from a man aged 40-50 years in good health and CMV-seronegative. Both conserved end residues are part of each CDR3. A D gene is named only where the DNA matches it firmly. Clone sizes are given selectively: once, few, many, or a class where the clone is expanded.

>TRBJ1-1|TRBV6-6|TRBD1|NA
CASRSLTGVNTEAFF
TGTGCCAGCAGGTCCTTAACAGGGGTGAACACTGAAGCTTTCTTT
>TRBJ1-2|TRBV4-1|NA|NA
CASSHNNGANYGYTF
TGCGCCAGCAGCCACAACAACGGAGCTAACTATGGCTACACCTTC
>TRBJ1-1|TRBV25-1|NA|few
CASSGHEEEAFF
TGTGCCAGCAGCGGACATGAGGAGGAAGCTTTCTTT
>TRBJ2-1|TRBV29-1|TRBD2|NA
CSVAFRGGNEQFF
TGCAGCGTTGCTTTTCGGGGGGGGAATGAGCAGTTCTTC
>TRBJ2-1|TRBV29-1|TRBD1|NA
CSVGGDRSSSYNEQFF
TGCAGCGTTGGAGGGGACAGATCCAGCTCCTACAATGAGCAGTTCTTC
>TRBJ1-5|TRBV4-1|NA|NA
CASSQVFGQDSNQPQHF
TGCGCCAGCAGCCAAGTATTCGGCCAGGATAGCAATCAGCCCCAGCATTTT
>TRBJ2-2|TRBV15|NA|NA
CATEGGDSTGELFF
TGCGCCACCGAAGGGGGAGACAGCACCGGGGAGCTGTTTTTT
>TRBJ2-7|TRBV7-2|TRBD2|NA
CASSLIRLAGAEQYF
TGTGCCAGCAGCTTAATTCGTCTAGCGGGAGCCGAGCAGTACTTC
>TRBJ2-3|TRBV6-5|TRBD1|NA
CASSRTGSRPDTQYF
TGTGCCAGCAGTCGGACAGGGAGTAGGCCAGATACGCAGTATTTT
>TRBJ2-7|TRBV4-2|TRBD2|NA
CASSQDARGLAGGRYEQYF
TGTGCCAGCAGCCAAGATGCCCGGGGACTAGCGGGGGGGCGTTACGAGCAGTACTTC
>TRBJ2-2|TRBV30|NA|NA
CATKQAPNTGELFF
TGTGCCACAAAACAGGCACCAAACACCGGGGAGCTGTTTTTT
>TRBJ1-6|TRBV19|TRBD1|NA
CASTKDRVGLSPLHF
TGTGCCAGTACTAAAGACAGGGTGGGCCTTTCACCCCTCCACTTT
>TRBJ1-1|TRBV5-1|TRBD1|NA
CASSLDRGLTEAFF
TGCGCCAGCAGCTTGGACAGGGGGCTCACTGAAGCTTTCTTT
>TRBJ2-1|TRBV6-1|NA|few
CASSEISGAYNEQFF
TGTGCCAGCAGTGAAATTAGCGGAGCCTACAATGAGCAGTTCTTC
>TRBJ2-3|TRBV7-2|TRBD2|NA
CASSLVAGAGDTQYF
TGTGCCAGCAGCTTAGTAGCGGGGGCGGGAGATACGCAGTATTTT
>TRBJ1-2|TRBV28|NA|NA
CASSLGGANYGYTF
TGTGCCAGCAGTTTAGGGGGCGCTAACTATGGCTACACCTTC
>TRBJ2-3|TRBV11-2|TRBD2|NA
CASSFTSGGPTDTQYF
TGTGCCAGCAGCTTTACTAGCGGGGGGCCCACAGATACGCAGTATTTT
>TRBJ2-3|TRBV5-1|TRBD2|NA
CASSQPGGEDTQYF
TGCGCCAGCAGCCAACCGGGGGGTGAAGATACGCAGTATTTT
>TRBJ2-5|TRBV4-1|TRBD2|NA
CASSHGPGGQETQYF
TGCGCCAGCAGCCATGGGCCGGGGGGGCAAGAGACCCAGTACTTC
>TRBJ2-5|TRBV18|NA|NA
CASSPERGGGETQYF
TGTGCCAGCTCACCAGAAAGGGGAGGAGGAGAGACCCAGTACTTC
>TRBJ2-5|TRBV6-1|TRBD1|NA
CASSEMGRGPAETQYF
TGTGCCAGCAGTGAAATGGGCAGGGGGCCCGCAGAGACCCAGTACTTC
>TRBJ1-6|TRBV5-1|NA|once
CASSWGERSSYNSPLHF
TGCGCCAGCAGCTGGGGCGAGAGGAGCTCCTATAATTCACCCCTCCACTTT
>TRBJ1-3|TRBV7-9|TRBD1|NA
CSSSLAGTGFSGNTIYF
TGTTCCAGCAGCTTAGCCGGGACAGGATTTTCTGGAAACACCATATATTTT
>TRBJ1-1|TRBV30|NA|NA
CAWERGGNTEAFF
TGTGCCTGGGAGCGGGGGGGGAACACTGAAGCTTTCTTT
>TRBJ2-7|TRBV7-2|NA|NA
CASSLPSPRAYEQYF
TGTGCCAGCAGCCTACCCAGCCCGAGGGCCTACGAGCAGTACTTC
>TRBJ1-4|TRBV6-5|NA|NA
CASTDYEKLFF
TGTGCCAGCACCGACTATGAAAAACTGTTTTTT
>TRBJ1-6|TRBV4-1|NA|NA
CASSQGGGGNNSPLHF
TGCGCCAGCAGCCAAGGGGGAGGGGGGAATAATTCACCCCTCCACTTT
>TRBJ1-3|TRBV5-1|TRBD1|NA
CASSQGQVSGNTIYF
TGCGCCAGCAGCCAAGGACAGGTCTCTGGAAACACCATATATTTT
>TRBJ1-2|TRBV6-1|TRBD1|NA
CASSVVGGIGYTF
TGTGCCAGCAGTGTCGTAGGGGGCATCGGCTACACCTTC
>TRBJ2-7|TRBV9|TRBD1|NA
CASSVDSDRGSYEQYF
TGTGCCAGCAGCGTAGATAGTGACAGGGGATCCTACGAGCAGTACTTC
>TRBJ1-2|TRBV10-3|TRBD1|NA
CAISGGQGNYGYTF
TGTGCCATCAGTGGGGGACAGGGGAACTATGGCTACACCTTC
>TRBJ1-4|TRBV11-2|TRBD1|NA
CASSTRTGAVLGANEKLFF
TGTGCCAGCAGCACCCGGACAGGGGCCGTTTTAGGCGCTAATGAAAAACTGTTTTTT
>TRBJ1-2|TRBV12-5|NA|NA
CASGLVFAGTPNYGYPF
TGTGCTAGTGGTTTGGTCTTCGCCGGGACACCAAACTATGGCTACCCCTTC
>TRBJ1-2|TRBV4-3|TRBD1|NA
CASSRVVGTGDLYGYTF
TGCGCCAGCAGCCGTGTCGTTGGGACAGGCGACCTCTATGGCTACACCTTC
>TRBJ2-3|TRBV7-6|NA|NA
CASSFDGNTQYF
TGTGCCAGCAGCTTTGACGGGAATACGCAGTATTTT
>TRBJ1-5|TRBV6-5|NA|NA
CASSQYRYQPQHF
TGTGCCAGCAGCCAATACAGGTATCAGCCCCAGCATTTT
>TRBJ1-2|TRBV11-2|NA|NA
CASSLGQQHYGYPF
TGTGCCAGCAGCTTGGGGCAGCAGCACTATGGCTACCCCTTC
>TRBJ2-2|TRBV4-3|NA|NA
CASSQAQAGELFF
TGCGCCAGCAGCCAAGCACAGGCCGGGGAGCTGTTTTTT
>TRBJ1-4|TRBV7-3|TRBD1|NA
CASSLSGTGGEKLFF
TGTGCCAGCAGCTTATCGGGGACAGGGGGAGAAAAACTGTTTTTT
>TRBJ1-6|TRBV27|NA|NA
CASSLLFAGRGYNSPLHF
TGTGCCAGCAGTTTACTATTCGCGGGCAGGGGCTATAATTCACCCCTCCACTTT
>TRBJ1-4|TRBV7-8|NA|NA
CSSSHGQRDVEKLFF
TGTTCCAGCAGCCATGGACAGAGGGATGTGGAAAAACTGTTTTTT